This T cell receptor (beta chain) was identified in a study of cytomegalovirus exposure and HLA in healthy donors. Study as a whole: Genotyping of 400 or so donors showed that about 84% belonged to the Caucasian-associated ancestry cluster. Study-wide results and caveats: The majority of TCR sequences were rare, yet some public TCRs appeared in many donors.

V was shortened by 0 bases and J by 6 bases, with 18 bases between the two germline ends. The CDR3 contains 16 residues. Germline values: CDR1 SQVTM, CDR2 ANQGSEA. The PCR contained 60 Vbeta and 13 Jbeta primers. Libraries were prepared by immunoSEQ multiplex PCR; TCRdb keeps only in-frame clonotypes and omits some of them. The sample lists some 120,000 clones, about 78% occurring once. This clone was observed a handful of times. Its target is unknown. The chain carries TRBV29-1 and TRBJ1-5, with D maybe TRBD1 (5 bases). The sample comprised PBMCs. This sequence originates from a man aged 45 to 65 in good health and CMV-seronegative. CDR3 amino acids: CSVEDLRGARGQPQHF. Here the CDR3 DNA reads TGCAGCGTTGAAGATTTGCGGGGCGCGAGGGGTCAGCCCCAGCATTTT.